The T cell receptor (beta chain) under discussion was sequenced for a study of beta chain features in type 1 diabetes. Using CD45RO/CCR7/CD25/CD127/CD95/CD27, CD4+ naive, central memory, regulatory and stem cell-like memory cells were sorted. A note on this clone: The target antigen is unknown.

Every bit of the isolated RNA underwent reverse transcription, so sequencing read expressed TCRB transcripts. The protocol was immunoSEQ multiplex PCR, while the TCRdb copy is restricted to in-frame clones and leaves out a portion. The sample holds 300,000 to 450,000 clones, 9.5% to 10% seen once. CDR3 length equals 14 residues. V was trimmed by 7 bases and J by 2 bases, leaving 14 bases between them. Germline-derived CDR1 and CDR2 are SNHLY and FYNNEI. Study-level results: TCRB CDR3s from Type 1 diabetes patients were moderately but significantly shorter in all four CD4+ subsets.

The chain recombines TRBV2 with TRBJ1-1; no clear D gene. This sequence originates from a young man with type 1 diabetes. The sequenced material came from central memory CD4+ T cells from blood. CDR3 in DNA: TGTGCCAGCAAGGGAGACACACATAACACTGAAGCTTTCTTT. Residues: CASKGDTHNTEAFF.